This is a list of T cell receptor beta chains from one sample in a study of OX40 agonist ivuxolimab in advanced cancers. Profiling relied on immunoSEQ multiplex PCR, and the TCRdb table lists in-frame clones only, not all of them. The data show tens of thousands of clones, more than 80% seen once. The sequences come from CD4+ or CD8+ T cells sorted from blood, collected in a trial of the OX40 agonist ivuxolimab. These receptors all come from an adult with an advanced solid tumor such as melanoma, head and neck, liver or kidney cancer. Both conserved end residues are part of each CDR3. Fields, in order: CDR3 length, D gene, V gene, clone size, J gene, CDR3 DNA, CDR3 protein. The D gene is left open where the match is weak. Rows give clone size only sometimes, using once, few, many, or a class for an expanded clone.

len: 15; d_gene: TRBD1; v_gene: TRBV5-4; abundance: once; j_gene: TRBJ1-2; CDR3nt: TGTGCCAGCAGCTTGGAGGGGACAGCGAACTATGGCTACACCTTC; CDR3aa: CASSLEGTANYGYTF
len: 16; d_gene: TRBD1; v_gene: TRBV25-1; abundance: .; j_gene: TRBJ2-1; CDR3nt: TGTGCCAGCAGTGATTCGGGGACAGGACTCTACAATGAGCAGTTCTTC; CDR3aa: CASSDSGTGLYNEQFF
len: 18; d_gene: TRBD2; v_gene: TRBV7-3; abundance: few; j_gene: TRBJ2-7; CDR3nt: TGTGCCAGCAGCTTAACGGCTAGCGGGGACTCCGGCTCCTACGAGCAGTACTTC; CDR3aa: CASSLTASGDSGSYEQYF
len: 15; d_gene: TRBD1; v_gene: TRBV14; abundance: .; j_gene: TRBJ1-1; CDR3nt: TGTGCCAGCAGCCATCTAGGGACAGGCAGTACTGAAGCTTTCTTT; CDR3aa: CASSHLGTGSTEAFF
len: 15; d_gene: .; v_gene: TRBV2; abundance: .; j_gene: TRBJ2-1; CDR3nt: TGTGCCAGCAGTGAAGGCAGGGGGGGGTACAATGAGCAGTTCTTC; CDR3aa: CASSEGRGGYNEQFF
len: 14; d_gene: TRBD1; v_gene: TRBV11-2; abundance: .; j_gene: TRBJ2-1; CDR3nt: TGTGCCAGCAGCTTAGGGGGACAGTACAATGAGCAGTTCTTC; CDR3aa: CASSLGGQYNEQFF
len: 12; d_gene: .; v_gene: TRBV29-1; abundance: .; j_gene: TRBJ2-5; CDR3nt: TGCAGCGTTGTAGATGGGGTAGAGACCCAGTACTTC; CDR3aa: CSVVDGVETQYF
len: 14; d_gene: .; v_gene: TRBV27; abundance: .; j_gene: TRBJ1-1; CDR3nt: TGTGCCAGCAGTTCGGGACTTATGAACACTGAAGCTTTCTTT; CDR3aa: CASSSGLMNTEAFF
len: 13; d_gene: TRBD1; v_gene: TRBV7-2; abundance: .; j_gene: TRBJ1-1; CDR3nt: TGTGCCAGCAGCCCAAGACAGGGAACTGAAGCTTTCTTT; CDR3aa: CASSPRQGTEAFF
len: 14; d_gene: .; v_gene: TRBV28; abundance: .; j_gene: TRBJ2-1; CDR3nt: TGTGCCAGCCGAAGGGGAGTATATTACAATGAGCAGTTCTTC; CDR3aa: CASRRGVYYNEQFF
len: 18; d_gene: TRBD1; v_gene: TRBV7-2; abundance: .; j_gene: TRBJ1-3; CDR3nt: TGTGCCAGCAGCTTAGGCGGAGGGACAGGGGCCTCTGGAAACACCATATATTTT; CDR3aa: CASSLGGGTGASGNTIYF
len: 15; d_gene: .; v_gene: TRBV6-1; abundance: .; j_gene: TRBJ1-2; CDR3nt: TGTGCCAGCAGGCCCTCTACAGGGTTGGGGTATGGCTACACCTTC; CDR3aa: CASRPSTGLGYGYTF
len: 14; d_gene: TRBD2; v_gene: TRBV28; abundance: .; j_gene: TRBJ2-5; CDR3nt: TGTGCCACCGCGGAAGCGGGGGGCAGAGAGACCCAGTACTTC; CDR3aa: CATAEAGGRETQYF
len: 16; d_gene: TRBD1; v_gene: TRBV7-2; abundance: .; j_gene: TRBJ2-3; CDR3nt: TGTGCCAGCAGCTTAGCGCAACAGGGGTTCGCAGATACGCAGTATTTT; CDR3aa: CASSLAQQGFADTQYF
len: 12; d_gene: .; v_gene: TRBV28; abundance: .; j_gene: TRBJ2-1; CDR3nt: TGTGCCAGCAGAAAAATATTCAATGAGCAGTTCTTC; CDR3aa: CASRKIFNEQFF
len: 15; d_gene: TRBD2; v_gene: TRBV7-3; abundance: .; j_gene: TRBJ2-1; CDR3nt: TGTGCCAGCAGCCTTAGCGGGGCCCCGGAGAATGAGCAGTTCTTC; CDR3aa: CASSLSGAPENEQFF
len: 16; d_gene: .; v_gene: TRBV10-1; abundance: .; j_gene: TRBJ1-3; CDR3nt: TGCGCCAGCAGTGAGGGGAGGGGACCGGATCGAAACACCATATATTTT; CDR3aa: CASSEGRGPDRNTIYF
len: 13; d_gene: .; v_gene: TRBV18; abundance: .; j_gene: TRBJ1-6; CDR3nt: TGTGCCAGCTCGGAGCGCGGGGGTTCACCCCTCCACTTT; CDR3aa: CASSERGGSPLHF
len: 15; d_gene: .; v_gene: TRBV7-8; abundance: .; j_gene: TRBJ2-7; CDR3nt: TGTGCCAGCAGCTCAAAGGGGGAGGTCAGTTACGAGCAGTACTTC; CDR3aa: CASSSKGEVSYEQYF
len: 13; d_gene: .; v_gene: TRBV2; abundance: .; j_gene: TRBJ2-5; CDR3nt: TGTGCCGGCGGGACGGAACTCCAAGAGACCCAGTACTTC; CDR3aa: CAGGTELQETQYF
len: 19; d_gene: TRBD1; v_gene: TRBV28; abundance: .; j_gene: TRBJ1-6; CDR3nt: TGTGCCAGCAGTATACCGGGACAGGGGGCCGTTGGTCATAATTCACCCCTCCACTTT; CDR3aa: CASSIPGQGAVGHNSPLHF
len: 19; d_gene: .; v_gene: TRBV28; abundance: once; j_gene: TRBJ1-5; CDR3nt: TGTGCCAGCAGTTTAGCGGAACAGGGCTTCGATGTGAGCAATCAGCCCCAGCATTTT; CDR3aa: CASSLAEQGFDVSNQPQHF
len: 14; d_gene: .; v_gene: TRBV9; abundance: .; j_gene: TRBJ1-2; CDR3nt: TGTGCCAGCAGCGTCGGGACCGGTAACTATGGCTACACCTTC; CDR3aa: CASSVGTGNYGYTF
len: 13; d_gene: .; v_gene: TRBV6-1; abundance: .; j_gene: TRBJ1-1; CDR3nt: TGTGCCAGCAGTGATCGCCCAGGGGCTGAAGCTTTCTTT; CDR3aa: CASSDRPGAEAFF
len: 14; d_gene: .; v_gene: TRBV9; abundance: .; j_gene: TRBJ2-1; CDR3nt: TGTGCCAGCACCCCCCAGGGAGGCTACAATGAGCAGTTCTTC; CDR3aa: CASTPQGGYNEQFF
len: 13; d_gene: .; v_gene: TRBV18; abundance: .; j_gene: TRBJ1-1; CDR3nt: TGTGCCAGCTCACCAGCTGTGAACACTGAAGCTTTCTTT; CDR3aa: CASSPAVNTEAFF
len: 17; d_gene: TRBD2; v_gene: TRBV9; abundance: .; j_gene: TRBJ2-1; CDR3nt: TGTGCCAGCAGCGTAGGACAGGGGCAGCTAGCGGGGGGCCTCCAGTTCTTC; CDR3aa: CASSVGQGQLAGGLQFF
len: 11; d_gene: .; v_gene: TRBV18; abundance: once; j_gene: TRBJ2-3; CDR3nt: TGTGCCAGCTCACCAGAAGATACGCAGTATTTT; CDR3aa: CASSPEDTQYF
len: 11; d_gene: .; v_gene: TRBV20-1; abundance: .; j_gene: TRBJ1-1; CDR3nt: TGCAGTGCTAGAGTGGGGGGGAGAGCTTTCTTT; CDR3aa: CSARVGGRAFF